This T cell receptor beta chain was obtained from a study of long-term antiretroviral therapy in people with HIV. Background on the study: When the earliest samples were collected, ART was typically delayed until CD4 counts fell. Study-wide points: It was observed that HIV repertoires exhibited narrower CDR3 length ranges than controls. ART adherence, viral resistance and therapy changes were undocumented.

Run at survey level, the immunoSEQ assay was version v3.0. Data came from immunoSEQ multiplex PCR; TCRdb stores just in-frame clones and leaves some out. The sample has about 28,000 clones; approximately 88% are singletons. Trimming removed 4 bases from V and 9 bases from J; junction bases left unmatched: 7. The length of the CDR3 is 13 residues. Germline CDR1 SGHRS, CDR2 YFSETQ. A word on this clone: Its antigen is not identified.

Clinicians in the United States treated all participants with HIV. The chain combines TRBV5-1 with TRBJ1-5; TRBD1 agrees at 7 bases. The source is a man aged 25-45 years with HIV. Sequencing used unsorted PBMCs, obtained around 2.8 years after starting antiretroviral therapy. Here the CDR3 DNA reads TGCGCCAGCAGCCCTGGACAGGCTGGGCCCCAGCATTTT. Its translation is CASSPGQAGPQHF.